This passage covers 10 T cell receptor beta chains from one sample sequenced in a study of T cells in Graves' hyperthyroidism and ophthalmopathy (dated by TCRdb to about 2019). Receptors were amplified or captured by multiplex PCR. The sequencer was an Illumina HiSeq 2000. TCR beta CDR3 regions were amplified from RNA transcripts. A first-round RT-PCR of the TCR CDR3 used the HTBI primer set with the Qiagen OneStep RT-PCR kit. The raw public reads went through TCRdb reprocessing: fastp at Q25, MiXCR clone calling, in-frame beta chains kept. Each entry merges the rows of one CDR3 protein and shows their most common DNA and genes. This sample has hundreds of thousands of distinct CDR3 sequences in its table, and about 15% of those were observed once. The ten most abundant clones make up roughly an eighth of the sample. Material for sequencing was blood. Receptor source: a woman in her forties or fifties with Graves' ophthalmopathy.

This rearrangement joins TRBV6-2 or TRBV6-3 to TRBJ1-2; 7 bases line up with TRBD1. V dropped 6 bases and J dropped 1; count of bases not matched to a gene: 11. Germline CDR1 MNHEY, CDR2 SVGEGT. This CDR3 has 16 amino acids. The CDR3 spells CASSQDRRQINYGYTF. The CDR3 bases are TGTGCCAGCAGCCAGGACAGGCGACAGATTAACTATGGCTACACCTTC.

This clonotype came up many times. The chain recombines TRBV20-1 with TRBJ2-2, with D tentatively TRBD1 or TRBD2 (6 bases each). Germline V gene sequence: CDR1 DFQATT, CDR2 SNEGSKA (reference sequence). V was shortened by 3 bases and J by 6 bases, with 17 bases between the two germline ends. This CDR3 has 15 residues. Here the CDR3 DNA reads TGCAGTGCTAGCCCCTTTGGAGGGGGGCCCGGGGAGCTGTTTTTT. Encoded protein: CSASPFGGGPGELFF.

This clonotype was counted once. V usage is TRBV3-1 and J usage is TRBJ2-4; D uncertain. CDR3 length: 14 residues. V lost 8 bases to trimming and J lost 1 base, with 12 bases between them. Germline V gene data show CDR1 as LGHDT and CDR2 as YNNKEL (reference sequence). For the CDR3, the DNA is TGTGCCAGCGGGGTAGCTAGTGCCAAAAACATTCAGTACTTC. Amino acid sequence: CASGVASAKNIQYF.

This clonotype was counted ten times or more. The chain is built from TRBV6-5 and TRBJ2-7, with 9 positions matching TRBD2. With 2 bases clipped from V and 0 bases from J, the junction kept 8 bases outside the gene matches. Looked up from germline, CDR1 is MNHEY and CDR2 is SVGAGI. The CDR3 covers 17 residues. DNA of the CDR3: TGTGCCAGCAGTTACGCTAGCGGGAAGGGGAACTCCTACGAGCAGTACTTC. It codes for CASSYASGKGNSYEQYF.

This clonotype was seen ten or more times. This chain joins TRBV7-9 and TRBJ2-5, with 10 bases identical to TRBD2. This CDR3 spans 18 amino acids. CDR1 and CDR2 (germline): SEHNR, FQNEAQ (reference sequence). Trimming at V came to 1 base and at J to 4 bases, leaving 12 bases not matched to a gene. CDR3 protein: CASSLVASGSGVGETQYF. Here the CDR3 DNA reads TGTGCCAGCAGCTTAGTGGCTAGCGGGAGTGGCGTGGGAGAGACCCAGTACTTC.

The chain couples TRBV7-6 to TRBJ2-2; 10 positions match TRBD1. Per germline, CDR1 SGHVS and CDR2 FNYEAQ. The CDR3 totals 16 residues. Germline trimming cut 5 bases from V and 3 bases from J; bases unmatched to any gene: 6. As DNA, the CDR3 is TGTGCCAGCAGCCATCCGGGACAGGGGTACACCGGGGAGCTGTTTTTT. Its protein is CASSHPGQGYTGELFF.

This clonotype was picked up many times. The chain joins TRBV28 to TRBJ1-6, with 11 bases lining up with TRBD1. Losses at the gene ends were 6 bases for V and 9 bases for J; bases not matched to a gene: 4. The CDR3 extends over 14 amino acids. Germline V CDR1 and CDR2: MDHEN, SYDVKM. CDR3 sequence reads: CASRGQGALSPLHF. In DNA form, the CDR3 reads TGTGCCAGCAGAGGACAGGGGGCCCTTTCACCCCTCCACTTT.

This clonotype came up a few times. The CDR3 sequence is CASSLNRGGEAFF. In DNA, the CDR3 is TGTGCCAGCAGCTTAAACAGGGGCGGGGAAGCTTTCTTT. The chain uses TRBV7-3 and TRBJ1-1; 7 bases match TRBD1. V dropped 1 base and J dropped 8; count of bases not matched to a gene: 4. CDR1 is SGHTA, CDR2 FQGTGA, per germline. This CDR3 comprises 13 residues.

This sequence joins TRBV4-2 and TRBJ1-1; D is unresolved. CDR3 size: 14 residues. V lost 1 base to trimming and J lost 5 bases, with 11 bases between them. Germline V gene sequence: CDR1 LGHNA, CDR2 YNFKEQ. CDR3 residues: CASSQGLGETEAFF. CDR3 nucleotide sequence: TGTGCCAGCAGCCAAGGTCTTGGGGAAACTGAAGCTTTCTTT.

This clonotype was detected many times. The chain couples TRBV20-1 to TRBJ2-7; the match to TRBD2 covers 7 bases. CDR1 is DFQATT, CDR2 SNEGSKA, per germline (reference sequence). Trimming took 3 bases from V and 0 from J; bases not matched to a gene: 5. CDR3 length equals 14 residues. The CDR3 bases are TGCAGTGCTAGCCTAGCGGAGATCTCCTACGAGCAGTACTTC. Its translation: CSASLAEISYEQYF.